This T cell receptor (beta chain) stems from a study of OX40 agonist ivuxolimab in advanced cancers. Overall study context: Patients took ivuxolimab, an agonistic anti-OX40 (CD134) antibody. Ivuxolimab was administered intravenously to patients at 0.01 to 10 mg/kg every 2 weeks. Study-level findings and limits: Among some nonresponders, normalized T-cell clonal expansion was also low. Circulating CD4+ and CD8+ T cells showed clonal expansion by week 6 at 0.1 to 3.0 mg/kg.

Only in-frame clones appear in the TCRdb table, and some are missing; sequencing was by immunoSEQ multiplex PCR. Of roughly 63,000 clones in the sample, roughly 86% are singletons; the top ten hold 2% to 2.5%. To note about this clone: What it recognizes is unknown.

The sample was CD4+ or CD8+ T cells sorted from blood, taken in a trial of the OX40 agonist ivuxolimab. This TCR was recovered from an adult with an advanced solid tumor such as melanoma, head and neck, liver or kidney cancer.

CDR3 region: CASTSTGGISTEAFF. The DNA of the CDR3 is TGTGCCAGCACCTCGACGGGGGGCATAAGCACTGAAGCTTTCTTT. This chain connects TRBV7-8 to TRBJ1-1; perhaps TRBD1 as D (6 bases). Germline V gives CDR1 SGHVS, CDR2 FQNEAQ. This CDR3 has 15 residues. Trimming took off 7 bases at V and 4 bases at J, with 19 bases between the two ends.